This T cell receptor beta chain was retrieved from a study of identical twins listed by TCRdb under 2016. Background on the whole study: TCR alpha and beta repertoires from monozygotic twins, unrelated adults of various ages and cord blood were deep-sequenced to test whether fetal clonotypes persist. Replicate twin experiments were performed at different times using different library preparation protocols to rule out contamination. Broader findings and caveats from the paper: Fewer insertions were carried by abundant cord blood beta clonotypes; a weaker similar trend was observed in young adult naive repertoires, while no such trend was observed in memory repertoires. Because the same donors could not be followed over many years, the conclusions relied on cross-sectional statistical analysis. Zero-insertion analyses could be partly confounded by invariant T cells such as MAIT and iNKT, although diverse VJ usage argued against such confounding for most clonotypes. A weaker excess of twin sharing was found in beta out-of-frame sequences because the signal-to-noise ratio was lowered by fewer shared sequences. Out-of-frame TCR alpha sequences shared between twins showed an excess of low generation-probability sequences compared with coincidental sharing between unrelated individuals. In monozygotic twins, out-of-frame TCR alpha sharing was systematically underestimated by recombination models, although the models agreed with sharing between unrelated individuals.

Turning to this clonotype: Its target antigen remains unknown. The sample holds no much larger clone one base away, and base qualities are not on file.

V lost 2 bases and J lost 10 bases; the stretch between them is 16 bases long. The germline V gene encodes CDR1 SGHDT and CDR2 YYEEEE. The CDR3 holds 14 amino acids from the cysteine to the phenylalanine. Only the CDR3 part of the read is kept: 42 bases, read in frame from the first base. Library construction relied on 5' RACE. The sequencing machine was an Illumina HiSeq 2000. Template switching introduced a universal primer binding site; the final cDNA contained a unique molecular identifier, enabling accurate counting of TCR cDNA molecules. Specific primers in the conserved constant-segment region were used to synthesize first-strand cDNA for the TCR alpha and beta chains. Each cDNA library was double barcoded, with a SMART-Mk sample barcode plus Illumina barcodes, to control for contamination. TruSeq adapter sequences and Illumina sample barcodes were added in two successive PCR steps. The TCR alpha and beta cDNA libraries were sequenced on the Illumina HiSeq platform using custom primers. As for how the authors treated the data: MiGEC was used to process raw reads and extract unique molecular identifiers, and MiXCR was used to find CDR3 positions. For each individual, recombination models were inferred using an EM algorithm with the repgenHMM and IGoR tools. The analysis of shared clonotypes was done with the tcR package in R, with sharing normalized by the product of cloneset sizes. Out-of-frame nonproductive sequences were analyzed to study raw recombination free of thymic and clonal selection effects. TCRdb reran the public reads through fastp at Q25 and MiXCR, keeping productive beta chains. Every entry covers one CDR3 protein and lists the most common genes and DNA from its rows. The V and J calls were determined by TCRdb, not by the authors. In this sample the table shows approximately 230,000 distinct CDR3 sequences, 6.5% of which occur a single time. The top ten hold approximately 14% of the sample.

All donors were healthy Caucasians. The twin cohort consisted of three pairs of female monozygotic twins, all aged roughly 18 to 30 years. Positive isolation kits from Invitrogen were used to isolate the CD4+ and CD8+ T cell populations. Another study also made use of these data, one on T cells expressing NK-cell markers. According to the second study: Under 10 donors provided sorted CD3+CD56+NKG2C+, CD3+CD56+NKG2C- and CD3+CD56-NKG2C+ T-cell subsets, whose TCR beta-chain repertoires were profiled. Of the eight sequenced donors, seven were found to be HCMV-seropositive and one was found to be HCMV-seronegative. In several experiments an anti-gammadeltaTCR antibody was added to restrict sorting to alphabetaTCR-expressing T cells. For several donors, the dominant CD3+CD56+NKG2C+ clonotypes were among the top 10 CD8+ clonotypes and accounted for about 1.0-7.5% of CD8+ T cells. Those dominant clonotypes were again the most abundant among CD3+CD56-NKG2C+ cells in a handful of donors, at about 25-65%. Whether the expanded NKG2C-expressing T cell clones were specific for HCMV antigens remained unclear. All eight donors whose samples were sequenced were randomly selected healthy volunteers, three of them men and five women. HCMV-specific IgG was detected in serum with a commercial ELISA kit to determine HCMV serostatus. MIGEC was used to demultiplex reads and group the reads by UMI, and MiTCR was used to assemble and quantify clonotypes. To exclude erroneous sequences, only TCR cDNA sequences supported by at least two reads were retained. The tcR package was used for downstream repertoire analysis, with clonotypes matched between fractions based on CDR3 nucleotide sequence plus V segment. Antigen specificity was annotated against VDJdb with VDJmatch, allowing one amino acid substitution in CDR3.

The chain links TRBV5-6 with TRBJ2-1; the D gene is possibly TRBD2, with 6 bases matching. Sequences were obtained from CD8+ T cells sorted from blood. The receptor was isolated from a woman aged 18-29 years in good health. The bases are TGTGCCAGCAGCTTTGACGCGCGACGGGGGGAGCAGTTCTTC. Translation gives CASSFDARRGEQFF. Where the CDR3 stops, the reference TRBV5-6 and TRBJ2-1 genes take over; the full variable domain is DAGVTQSPTHLIKTRGQQVTLRCSPKSGHDTVSWYQQALGQGPQFIFQYYEEEERQRGNFPDRFSGHQFPNYSSELNVNALLLGDSALYLCASSFDARRGEQFFGPGTRLTVL.